Listed below are T cell receptor beta chains from one sample, sequenced in a study of blood T cell repertoires in COVID-19. The repertoire was sequenced with immunoSEQ multiplex PCR; TCRdb's copy has only in-frame clones and lacks some. The sample consists of hundreds of thousands of clones, approximately 90% of them appearing once. Sequenced input: PBMCs or T cells enriched from blood (not recorded which). The receptors here all came from a woman between 18 and 29 years old who had recovered from COVID-19. The CDR3 runs from the conserved cysteine through the conserved F or W. A D gene is named only where the DNA matches it firmly.

cdr3_length,j_call,d_call,v_call,cdr3_aa
14,TRBJ2-2,TRBD2,TRBV6-5,CASRRGLATGELFF
15,TRBJ1-1,TRBD1,TRBV7-9,CASSLGRTGLTEAFF
12,TRBJ2-2,NA,TRBV9,CASSAPGRELFF
16,TRBJ1-4,NA,TRBV7-9,CASSPGGGQGTEKLFF
14,TRBJ2-7,TRBD2,TRBV5-1,CASSLSSSGYEQYF
15,TRBJ2-3,TRBD1,TRBV9,CASSQRGRGTDTQYF
14,TRBJ1-2,NA,TRBV19,CASSIRGINYGYTF
14,TRBJ2-2,TRBD1,TRBV2,CASRADRGTGELFF
15,TRBJ2-1,NA,TRBV5-4,CASSFTLNSYNEQFF
14,TRBJ1-2,TRBD1,TRBV6-1,CASSELGTGYGYTF
14,TRBJ1-2,TRBD1,TRBV6-4,CASSESGGGSGYTF
14,TRBJ1-2,NA,TRBV19,CASSFQGAIGGYTF
17,TRBJ1-1,NA,TRBV3-1/TRBV3-2,CASSQEMWGTVNTEAFF
16,TRBJ1-4,NA,TRBV3-1/TRBV3-2,CASSQVGNRAGEKLFF
15,TRBJ1-1,TRBD1,TRBV7-9,CASSLQGAGGTEAFF
15,TRBJ1-1,NA,TRBV5-4,CASSLGQRGNTEAFF
16,TRBJ1-1,NA,TRBV7-9,CASSSIHGWMNTEAFF
15,TRBJ2-3,NA,TRBV15,CATSRTTHYTDTQYF
12,TRBJ2-3,NA,TRBV12-5,CASGSLGGSQYF
14,TRBJ2-3,TRBD2,TRBV27,CASSSSGGADTQYF
15,TRBJ1-6,NA,TRBV3-1/TRBV3-2,CASSPVGTGHSPLHF
14,TRBJ2-3,NA,TRBV7-9,CASSRQEPTDTQYF